Listed below are T cell receptor beta chains from one sample, sequenced in a study of early T cells in non-severe SARS-CoV-2 infection. TCRdb fed the 5' RACE reads into MiXCR, producing one record per CDR3 protein. Of 87,000 or so distinct CDR3 sequences in the sample, around 15% were seen once. The specimen was whole blood. Receptors originate from an adult who was a healthcare worker with PCR-confirmed SARS-CoV-2 infection or an uninfected control (not recorded which). Each CDR3 is given with its conserved first and last residue. D genes are given only for firm matches. Size tells how often a clone was seen (once, few, many) or the class of an expanded clone, and some rows leave it out.

V gene,J gene,D gene,clone size,CDR3 DNA,CDR3 protein
TRBV7-7,TRBJ2-5,TRBD2,few,TGTGCTAGCAGCCTTAGAATACTAGCGGGGGGCAACCAAGAGACCCAGTACTTC,CASSLRILAGGNQETQYF
TRBV12-3/TRBV12-4,TRBJ1-1,-,-,TGTGCCAGCAGATTCCCCGCGGGGGGCAACACTGAAGCTTTCTTT,CASRFPAGGNTEAFF
TRBV25-1,TRBJ1-1,-,-,TGTGCCAGCAGCACAGGAAACACTGAAGCTTTCTTT,CASSTGNTEAFF
TRBV7-9,TRBJ2-1,TRBD2,many,TGTGCCAGCAGCTTAGTAGCGGGGAGCTCCTACAATGAGCAGTTCTTC,CASSLVAGSSYNEQFF
TRBV5-6,TRBJ2-7,TRBD1,-,TGTGCCAGCAGCCTGGGACAGTACTCCTACGAGCAGTACTTC,CASSLGQYSYEQYF
TRBV7-2,TRBJ2-3,-,-,TGTGCCAGCAGCCCGGAGCACAGCACAGATACGCAGTATTTT,CASSPEHSTDTQYF
TRBV10-2,TRBJ1-4,-,few,TGCGCCAGCAGTGAGTCGACGGGGGGGTCTAATGAAAAACTGTTTTTT,CASSESTGGSNEKLFF
TRBV5-1,TRBJ2-3,TRBD2,-,TGCGCCAGCAGCTGGTCGGGAGCGGGGGGCGACACAGATACGCAGTATTTT,CASSWSGAGGDTDTQYF
TRBV10-1,TRBJ1-1,-,few,TGCGCCAGCAGTGAGTCAGGAATGGCGCGAGCTTTCTTT,CASSESGMARAFF
TRBV2,TRBJ2-7,-,few,TGTGCCAGCAGTGACCAGGCGGGACGCCCCTACGAGCAGTACTTC,CASSDQAGRPYEQYF
TRBV10-3,TRBJ2-7,-,few,TGTGCCATAGCCTACAGTAGCTCCTACGAGCAGTACTTC,CAIAYSSSYEQYF
TRBV15,TRBJ2-1,TRBD2,few,TGTGCCACCAGCTCCCGTAATCTCGGGGGGGACAATGAGCAGTTCTTC,CATSSRNLGGDNEQFF
TRBV28,TRBJ1-1,TRBD1,-,TGTGCCAGCAGTAAAAGACAGGGAAGACCCCAAGCTTTCTTT,CASSKRQGRPQAFF
TRBV24-1,TRBJ2-5,-,-,TGTGCCACCAGTGATTTGCATGGCCAACGGGAAGAGACCCAGTACTTC,CATSDLHGQREETQYF
TRBV11-3,TRBJ2-3,-,-,TGTGCCAGCAGCACGGGCCGACTCGGCGACACAGATACGCAGTATTTT,CASSTGRLGDTDTQYF
TRBV7-9,TRBJ1-4,TRBD1,-,TGTGCCAGCAGCTTGGGGGACAGCCCTAATGAAAAACTGTTTTTT,CASSLGDSPNEKLFF
TRBV6-6,TRBJ1-2,-,-,TGTGCCAGCAGTTACGGGCACGCAGACGATGGCTACACCTTC,CASSYGHADDGYTF
TRBV20-1,TRBJ1-1,-,many,TGCAGTGCTAGTGGCTGGGGAGAGGGGAACACTGAAGCTTTCTTT,CSASGWGEGNTEAFF
TRBV3-1,TRBJ1-1,-,-,TGTGCCAGCAGCGAAGTGGGGGGGACTGAAGCTTTCTTT,CASSEVGGTEAFF
TRBV28,TRBJ2-1,-,few,TGTGCCAGCAGTCCCAGAGGCGGGGCCACCTACAATGAGCAGTTCTTC,CASSPRGGATYNEQFF
TRBV7-9,TRBJ1-5,-,-,TGTGCCAGCAGCCCCATTGGGGACAATCAGCCCCAGCATTTT,CASSPIGDNQPQHF
TRBV7-8,TRBJ2-5,TRBD2,few,TGTGCCAGCAGCCCCCCGGGACTAGCGGGGGGAGGGGAGACCCAGTACTTC,CASSPPGLAGGGETQYF
TRBV2,TRBJ1-5,-,many,TGTGCCAGCAGTGTTAATGTACTTCAGCCCCAGCATTTT,CASSVNVLQPQHF
TRBV20-1,TRBJ2-1,TRBD2,few,TGCAGTGCTAGAGATCTGATCGCGGGGAGGGAGTACAATGAGCAGTTCTTC,CSARDLIAGREYNEQFF
TRBV20-1,TRBJ2-5,TRBD1,few,TGCAGTGCGCCCGGGACAGGGGTTTTTGAGACCCAGTACTTC,CSAPGTGVFETQYF
TRBV7-6,TRBJ2-2,-,few,TGTGCCAGCAGCCCCTCGGGGTGGAGCCCAACCGGGGAGCTGTTTTTT,CASSPSGWSPTGELFF
TRBV9,TRBJ1-1,-,-,TGTGCCAGCAGCGTAGCTACTGGGTCCGTGAACACTGAAGCTTTCTTT,CASSVATGSVNTEAFF
TRBV29-1,TRBJ2-3,-,-,TGCAGCGTTCTGAGGGTTGGGTATCCAGATACGCAGTATTTT,CSVLRVGYPDTQYF
TRBV7-6,TRBJ2-1,-,few,TGTGCCAGCAGCTTCTACCGCGATGAGCAGTTCTTC,CASSFYRDEQFF
TRBV5-6,TRBJ1-1,-,many,TGTGCCAGCAGCTTTCGGGGTAGCTGGGGACCGGCTGAAGCTTTCTTT,CASSFRGSWGPAEAFF
TRBV21-1,TRBJ2-1,-,many,TGTGCCAGCATAGCGGGGATTGGGAACAATGAGCAGTTCTTC,CASIAGIGNNEQFF
TRBV6-1,TRBJ2-5,TRBD1,few,TGTGCCAGCAGTGGACAGGGGCCCCAAGAGACCCAGTACTTC,CASSGQGPQETQYF
TRBV5-4,TRBJ2-1,TRBD2,many,TGTGCCAGCAGCTCGAACAGCGGACGGGGGGTGGTCTACAATGAGCAGTTCTTC,CASSSNSGRGVVYNEQFF
TRBV4-2,TRBJ1-4,TRBD1,few,TGTGCCAGCAGCCAGAGAAGACAGGGCTGGGGTAATGAAAAACTGTTTTTT,CASSQRRQGWGNEKLFF
TRBV3-1,TRBJ2-7,-,few,TGTGCCAGCAGCCTCTCGCGGGGGCGCTCCTACGAGCAGTACTTC,CASSLSRGRSYEQYF